These T cell receptor beta chains were read from a single sample in a study of T-cell reconstitution after alpha-beta-depleted transplantation in children. TCRdb used MiXCR to reprocess the PCR reads, holding one entry per CDR3 protein. This sample has roughly 500,000 distinct CDR3 sequences, with 9.5% to 15% found just once. The starting material was PBMCs from the stem cell graft donor, obtained from the stem cell graft. Receptors originate from a human donor who donated a stem cell graft to a child with combined immunodeficiency. CDR3s include the opening cysteine and the closing phenylalanine or tryptophan. D genes are given only for firm matches. Expanded clones get a size class; other rows say once, few or many, or leave the size out.

j_call	v_call	clone_size	d_call	cdr3_length	cdr3_nt	cdr3_aa
TRBJ2-7	TRBV12-3/TRBV12-4	.	.	13	TGTGCCAGCAGTTTCTCTGGGTTCGGCGAGCAGTACTTC	CASSFSGFGEQYF
TRBJ2-3	TRBV30	few	.	14	TGTGCCTGGAGTGTGGACAGTAGCACAGATACGCAGTATTTT	CAWSVDSSTDTQYF
TRBJ1-1	TRBV2	.	.	14	TGTGCCAGCACCGAAAGCCGGTGGGGGACTGAAGCTTTCTTT	CASTESRWGTEAFF
TRBJ2-5	TRBV20-1	.	TRBD2	16	TGCAGTGCTAGAGATCTCAGGGCACTAGCGGTGGTGACCCAGTACTTC	CSARDLRALAVVTQYF
TRBJ2-6	TRBV5-1	few	.	15	TGCGCCAGCACCTTAGATGGCTCTGGGGCCAACGTCCTGACTTTC	CASTLDGSGANVLTF
TRBJ2-5	TRBV11-2	.	.	15	TGTGCCAGCAGCTCCAATCGGGACTTACAAGAGACCCAGTACTTC	CASSSNRDLQETQYF
TRBJ2-5	TRBV27	many	.	15	TGTGCCAGCAGTTTAGCTATGACAGGCCAAGAGACCCAGTACTTC	CASSLAMTGQETQYF
TRBJ2-3	TRBV6-5	.	TRBD2	15	TGTGCCAGCAGTTACCGTAGCGGGGGGATAGATACGCATTATTTT	CASSYRSGGIDTHYF
TRBJ2-3	TRBV12-3/TRBV12-4	few	TRBD2	18	TGTGCCAGCAGTTTTACTAGCGGGGGGCGATCTCCCGGGGATACGCAGTATTTT	CASSFTSGGRSPGDTQYF
TRBJ1-2	TRBV30	many	TRBD1	15	TGTGCCTGGAGTCGCCTGAGGGACAGTGACTATGGCTACACCTTC	CAWSRLRDSDYGYTF